A selection of T cell receptor beta chains follows, all from one sample in a study of long-term antiretroviral therapy in people with HIV. Some clones are missing from TCRdb's copy, which holds only in-frame ones; the method was immunoSEQ multiplex PCR. The sample has 15,000 to 20,000 clones, roughly 80% seen once. Sequenced material: unsorted PBMCs, taken 0.6 years after starting antiretroviral therapy. Receptors originate from a woman under 30 with HIV. Each CDR3 is given with its conserved first and last residue. A D gene is named only where the DNA matches it firmly. The size entry is marked missing in some rows and otherwise reads once, few, many or a size class.

v_gene	abundance	j_gene	d_gene	CDR3nt	CDR3aa
TRBV6-1	-	TRBJ1-4	-	TGTGCCAGCAGTGCCCGCGGAGGGGGTTTGCCAGAAAAACTGTTTTTT	CASSARGGGLPEKLFF
TRBV18	-	TRBJ2-7	-	TGTGCCAGCTCGTACCGGGACGCGGCCTACGAGCAGTACTTC	CASSYRDAAYEQYF
TRBV5-1	-	TRBJ2-7	TRBD2	TGCGCCAGCAGCGGTATAGCGGGAGGGACGAGCTACGAGCAGTACTTC	CASSGIAGGTSYEQYF
TRBV10-1	-	TRBJ2-2	-	TGCGCCAGCAGTGCAGGCCGGGACACCGGGGAGCTGTTTTTT	CASSAGRDTGELFF
TRBV2	-	TRBJ2-7	-	TGTGCCAGTCTAGCGGGACAGGGGCCGGGGGAGCAGTACTTC	CASLAGQGPGEQYF
TRBV9	-	TRBJ2-5	TRBD2	TGTGCCAGCAGCGCGTCACTAGCGGGTGGAGAGACCCAGTACTTC	CASSASLAGGETQYF
TRBV7-9	-	TRBJ2-3	-	TGTGCCAGCAGCCTTGCTAGCACAGATACGCAGTATTTT	CASSLASTDTQYF
TRBV5-4	-	TRBJ2-5	TRBD2	TGTGCCAGCAAGGACGGACTAGCGGGGGGATTACAAGAGACCCAGTACTTC	CASKDGLAGGLQETQYF
TRBV2	once	TRBJ2-3	-	TGTGCCAGCAGTGGACCGGGACCTTCCACCACAGATACGCAGTATTTT	CASSGPGPSTTDTQYF
TRBV28	-	TRBJ2-1	-	TGTGCCAGCAGCCCCACCTGGGGCAATGAGCAGTTCTTC	CASSPTWGNEQFF
TRBV10-3	once	TRBJ1-1	-	TGTGCCATCAGCCAAGGGGTAGAGACTGAAGCTTTCTTT	CAISQGVETEAFF
TRBV11-2	-	TRBJ2-2	-	TGTGCCAGCAGCTACGGACAGCATACACGGGAGCTGTTTTTT	CASSYGQHTRELFF
TRBV18	-	TRBJ2-1	-	TGTGCCAGCTCACCACCGGGCCGGGACTCCTACAATGAGCAGTTCTTC	CASSPPGRDSYNEQFF
TRBV5-4	-	TRBJ2-1	-	TGTGCCAGCAGCTTGGATCGCGCAGTCTCCTACAATGAGCAGTTCTTC	CASSLDRAVSYNEQFF
TRBV11-2	-	TRBJ2-3	-	TGTGCCAGCAGCCTCACAGATACGCAGTATTTT	CASSLTDTQYF
TRBV4-1	once	TRBJ1-5	-	TGCGCCAGCAGCCAAGAACAGGTCAATCAGCCCCAGCATTTT	CASSQEQVNQPQHF
TRBV28	-	TRBJ2-4	-	TGTGCCAGCAGCAATCCGGGGCGTCCGACCTTTCAGTACTTC	CASSNPGRPTFQYF
TRBV27	-	TRBJ2-4	-	TGTGCCAGCAGTTTTGCCCCCCGTAGCAAACTAGCCAAAAACATTCAGTACTTC	CASSFAPRSKLAKNIQYF
TRBV11-2	-	TRBJ2-2	-	TGTGCCAGCAGCTTAGCCGGGACCGGGGAGCTGTTTTTT	CASSLAGTGELFF
TRBV6-1	-	TRBJ1-1	-	TGTGCCAGCAGTGAAGCGGTGCTTAGGATTGCTGAAGCTTTCTTT	CASSEAVLRIAEAFF
TRBV18	-	TRBJ1-3	-	TGTGCCAGCTCACGGCAGGTCAGGTCTGGAAACACCATATATTTT	CASSRQVRSGNTIYF
TRBV9	-	TRBJ2-1	-	TGTGCCAGCAGTGACCTCAGGGGTAATGAGCAGTTCTTC	CASSDLRGNEQFF
TRBV13	-	TRBJ1-5	TRBD1	TGTGCCAGCAGCTCCGGGACAGGGACCGGTCAGCCCCAGCATTTT	CASSSGTGTGQPQHF
TRBV27	-	TRBJ2-1	-	TGTGCCACCACCCTAGCAGACCAGGTTGGTGAGCAGTTCTTC	CATTLADQVGEQFF
TRBV4-1	once	TRBJ1-2	-	TGCGCCAGCAGCCATGACCCGACAGTCTATGGCTACACCTTC	CASSHDPTVYGYTF
TRBV9	once	TRBJ2-1	TRBD2	TGTGCCAGCAGCGTCGCACTAGCGGACGTACCTATTTACAATGAGCAGTTCTTC	CASSVALADVPIYNEQFF
TRBV4-2	-	TRBJ2-2	TRBD2	TGTGCCAGCAGCCAAGGGTTGGGCGGGGGTGTCACCGGGGAGCTGTTTTTT	CASSQGLGGGVTGELFF
TRBV19	-	TRBJ1-5	-	TGTGCCAGTAGCTTAGTGTGGGGGATTGTGGGTCAGCCCCAGCATTTT	CASSLVWGIVGQPQHF
TRBV9	few	TRBJ2-1	TRBD2	TGTGCCAGCACTCGGGAGGGCGGGGATGAGCAGTTCTTC	CASTREGGDEQFF
TRBV15	-	TRBJ1-5	-	TGTGCCACCAGTAGGACGCGCAATCAGCCCCAGCATTTT	CATSRTRNQPQHF
TRBV19	-	TRBJ1-4	-	TGTGCCAGTACGCCGGGAGCAACTAATGAAAAACTGTTTTTT	CASTPGATNEKLFF
TRBV2	-	TRBJ1-2	TRBD1	TGTGCCAGCAGACAGGAGACAGGGAGCGGCTACACCTTC	CASRQETGSGYTF
TRBV6-5	few	TRBJ1-1	-	TGTGCCAGCAGTTACTCGGGGTTCACTGAAGCTTTCTTT	CASSYSGFTEAFF
TRBV4-1	few	TRBJ2-3	-	TGCGCCAGCAGGGGGTGGGAGACAGCCACAGATACGCAGTATTTT	CASRGWETATDTQYF
TRBV11-2	-	TRBJ2-7	-	TGTGCCAGCAGCTTCCACAGTCACTACGAGCAGTACTTC	CASSFHSHYEQYF
TRBV5-1	-	TRBJ2-7	-	TGCGCCAGCAGCCTGGGGGACTTTATCACCCACGAGCAGTACTTC	CASSLGDFITHEQYF